The source of this T cell receptor beta chain is a study of T-cell reconstitution after alpha-beta-depleted transplantation in children. Findings and limits, study-wide: Newly generated T cells supplied most T-cell counts and diversity one year post-transplant. After transplant, at about two months, alpha-beta T cells were reportedly derived from several hundred expanded graft clones. Some patients owed their high day-60 TCRbeta diversity to surviving recipient T cells and thymic progenitors.

Unique molecular identifiers tagged the TCRbeta library. TCRdb reprocessed the PCR reads with MiXCR, giving one entry per CDR3 protein. The table has 300,000 to 350,000 distinct CDR3 sequences, about a quarter seen once. Remarks on this clonotype: Its target is unknown.

Sequenced material: PBMCs, mostly from graft donor cells, taken 180 days after TCRalphabeta/CD19-depleted stem cell transplant. The clonotype was recovered from a male patient aged 10 to 17 who had a stem cell transplant for acute lymphoblastic leukemia, so the T cells may come from the graft donor.

For the CDR3, the DNA is TGTGCCAGCAGCCGGGCCGGGACAGGGGGTTATAATTCACCCCTCCACTTT. Its translation: CASSRAGTGGYNSPLHF. The V call is TRBV3-1, the J call TRBJ1-6; 11 bases are shared with TRBD1. The length of the CDR3 is 17 residues. Trimming cost V 4 bases and J 4 bases; bases outside gene matches: 6. Per germline, CDR1 LGHDT and CDR2 YNNKEL (reference sequence).